These 3 T cell receptor beta chains came from one sample sequenced in a study of graft-versus-host responses after intestinal transplantation. TCRdb keeps only in-frame clones here, not all; method: immunoSEQ multiplex PCR. The sample records almost 15,000 clones, 65% to 70% being singletons. Processing of graft tissue released intraepithelial and lamina propria lymphocytes. The sequencing here drew on ileum tissue, taken 650 to 700 days after intestinal transplantation. These TCRs come from a human patient who received an intestinal transplant, so some T cells may come from the graft donor.

This sequence joins TRBV6-1 and TRBJ2-7, with D possibly TRBD2 on 6 matching bases. The V end lost 0 bases, the J end lost 2 bases, and 11 bases lay between the germline ends. CDR3 length: 15 residues. Germline V gives CDR1 MNHNS, CDR2 SASEGT. CDR3 sequence reads: CASSEAGGRTYEQYF. In nucleotides, the CDR3 is TGTGCCAGCAGTGAAGCTGGAGGGAGGACCTACGAGCAGTACTTC.

The V gene is TRBV4-3, the J gene TRBJ2-3; 7 nucleotides agree with TRBD2. The V gene end was trimmed by 0 bases and the J gene end by 4 bases; junction bases not matched to a gene: 7. Germline lookup yields CDR1 LGHNA and CDR2 YSLEER. This CDR3 is 16 amino acids long. As DNA, the CDR3 is TGCGCCAGCAGCCAAGATAGTCTAGCGGTGGCAGATACGCAGTATTTT. It specifies CASSQDSLAVADTQYF.

This clone occurred once. V and J are TRBV6-5 and TRBJ2-7; TRBD1 is a possible D gene (6 bases). CDR1 is MNHEY and CDR2 is SVGAGI in the germline V gene. The CDR3 covers 14 residues. V lost 8 bases to trimming and J lost 4 bases, with 18 bases between them. CDR3 coding DNA: TGTGCCAGCCGACCCGCGGACAGATCTTACGAGCAGTACTTC. Amino acid sequence: CASRPADRSYEQYF.